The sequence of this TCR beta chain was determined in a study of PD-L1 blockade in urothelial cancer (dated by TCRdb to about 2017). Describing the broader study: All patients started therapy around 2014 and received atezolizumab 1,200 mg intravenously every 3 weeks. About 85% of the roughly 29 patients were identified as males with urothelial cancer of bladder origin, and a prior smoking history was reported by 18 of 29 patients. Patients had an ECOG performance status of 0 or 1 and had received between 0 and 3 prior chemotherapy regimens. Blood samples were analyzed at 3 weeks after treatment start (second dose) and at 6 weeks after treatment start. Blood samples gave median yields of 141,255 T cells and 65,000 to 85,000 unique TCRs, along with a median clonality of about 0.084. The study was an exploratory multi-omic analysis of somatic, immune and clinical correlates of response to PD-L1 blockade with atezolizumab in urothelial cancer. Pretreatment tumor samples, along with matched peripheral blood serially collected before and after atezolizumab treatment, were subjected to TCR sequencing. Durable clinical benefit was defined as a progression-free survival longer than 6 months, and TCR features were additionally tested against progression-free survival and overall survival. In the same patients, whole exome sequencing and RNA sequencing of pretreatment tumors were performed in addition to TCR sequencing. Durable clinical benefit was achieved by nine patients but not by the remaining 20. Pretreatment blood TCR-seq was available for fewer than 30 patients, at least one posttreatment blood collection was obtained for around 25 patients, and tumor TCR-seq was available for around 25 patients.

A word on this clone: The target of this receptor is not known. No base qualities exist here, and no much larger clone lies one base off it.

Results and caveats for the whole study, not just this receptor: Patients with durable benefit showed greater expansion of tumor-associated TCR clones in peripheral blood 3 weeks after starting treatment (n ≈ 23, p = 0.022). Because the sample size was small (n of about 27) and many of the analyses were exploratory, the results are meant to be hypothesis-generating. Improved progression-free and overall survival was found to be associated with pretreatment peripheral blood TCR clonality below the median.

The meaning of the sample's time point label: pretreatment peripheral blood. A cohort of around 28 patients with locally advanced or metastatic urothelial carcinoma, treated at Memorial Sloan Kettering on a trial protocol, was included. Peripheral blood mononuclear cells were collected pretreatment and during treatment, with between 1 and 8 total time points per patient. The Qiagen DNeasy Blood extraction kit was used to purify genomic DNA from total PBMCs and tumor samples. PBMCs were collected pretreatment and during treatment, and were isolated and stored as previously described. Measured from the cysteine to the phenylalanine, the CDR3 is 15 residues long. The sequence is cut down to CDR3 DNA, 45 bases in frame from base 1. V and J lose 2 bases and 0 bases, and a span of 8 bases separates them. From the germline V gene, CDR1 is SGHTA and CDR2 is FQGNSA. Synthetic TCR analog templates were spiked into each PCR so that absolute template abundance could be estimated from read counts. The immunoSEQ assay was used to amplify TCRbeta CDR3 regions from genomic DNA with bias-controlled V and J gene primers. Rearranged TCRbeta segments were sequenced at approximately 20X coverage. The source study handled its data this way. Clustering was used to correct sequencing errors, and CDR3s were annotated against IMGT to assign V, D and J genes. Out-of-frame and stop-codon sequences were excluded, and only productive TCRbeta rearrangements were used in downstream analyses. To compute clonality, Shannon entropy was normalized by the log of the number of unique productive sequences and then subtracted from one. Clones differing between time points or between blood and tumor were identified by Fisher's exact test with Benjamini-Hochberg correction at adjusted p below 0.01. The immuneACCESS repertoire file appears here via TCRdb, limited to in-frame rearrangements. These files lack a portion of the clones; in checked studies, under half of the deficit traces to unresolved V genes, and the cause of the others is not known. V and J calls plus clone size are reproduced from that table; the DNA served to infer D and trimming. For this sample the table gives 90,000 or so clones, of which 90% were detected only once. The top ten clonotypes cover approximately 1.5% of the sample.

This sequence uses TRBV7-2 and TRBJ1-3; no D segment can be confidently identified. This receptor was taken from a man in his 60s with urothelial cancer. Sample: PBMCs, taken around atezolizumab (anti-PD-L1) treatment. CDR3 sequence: CASSLRTSSGNTIYF. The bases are TGTGCCAGCAGCTTAAGGACTTCCTCTGGAAACACCATATATTTT. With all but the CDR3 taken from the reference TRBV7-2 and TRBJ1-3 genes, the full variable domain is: GAGVSQSPSNKVTEKGKDVELRCDPISGHTALYWYRQSLGQGLEFLIYFQGNSAPDKSGLPSDRFSAERTGGSVSTLTIQRTQQEDSAVYLCASSLRTSSGNTIYFGEGSWLTVV.